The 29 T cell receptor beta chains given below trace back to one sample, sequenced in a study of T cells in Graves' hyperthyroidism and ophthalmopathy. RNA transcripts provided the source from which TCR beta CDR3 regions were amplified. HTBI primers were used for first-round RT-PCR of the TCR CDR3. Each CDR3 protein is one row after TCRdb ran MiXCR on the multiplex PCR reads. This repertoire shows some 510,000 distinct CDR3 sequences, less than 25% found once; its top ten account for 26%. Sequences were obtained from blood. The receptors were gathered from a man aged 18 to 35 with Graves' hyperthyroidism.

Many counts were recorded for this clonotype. DNA of the CDR3: TGCAGTGCTAGTCATCCATCCAGGGACCAGTCCTACGAGCAGTACTTC. It yields the protein CSASHPSRDQSYEQYF. This chain joins TRBV20-1 and TRBJ2-7; TRBD1 or TRBD2 may be the D gene (5 bases each). There are 16 residues in the CDR3. V was pared by 3 bases and J by 1 base, with 19 bases between. CDR1 DFQATT and CDR2 SNEGSKA come from the germline V gene (reference sequence).

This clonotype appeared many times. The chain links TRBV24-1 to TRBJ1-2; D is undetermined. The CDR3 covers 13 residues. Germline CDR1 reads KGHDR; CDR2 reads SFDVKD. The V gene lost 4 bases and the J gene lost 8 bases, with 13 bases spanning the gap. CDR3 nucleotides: TGTGCCACCAGTGACCTTGAGGGAGGCGGCTACACCTTC. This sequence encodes CATSDLEGGGYTF.

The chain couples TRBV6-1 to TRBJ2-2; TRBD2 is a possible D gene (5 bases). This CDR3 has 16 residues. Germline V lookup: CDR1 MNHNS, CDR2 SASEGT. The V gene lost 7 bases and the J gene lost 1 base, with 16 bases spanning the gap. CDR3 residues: CASTRYGGWNTGELFF. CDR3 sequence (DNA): TGTGCCAGCACCCGTTATGGCGGGTGGAACACCGGGGAGCTGTTTTTT.

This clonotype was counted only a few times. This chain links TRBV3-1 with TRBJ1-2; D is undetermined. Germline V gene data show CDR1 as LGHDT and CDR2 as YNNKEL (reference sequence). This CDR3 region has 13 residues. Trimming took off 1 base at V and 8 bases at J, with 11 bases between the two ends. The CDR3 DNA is TGTGCCAGCAGCCAAGTTGAGGGAGGAGGCTACACCTTC. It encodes CASSQVEGGGYTF.

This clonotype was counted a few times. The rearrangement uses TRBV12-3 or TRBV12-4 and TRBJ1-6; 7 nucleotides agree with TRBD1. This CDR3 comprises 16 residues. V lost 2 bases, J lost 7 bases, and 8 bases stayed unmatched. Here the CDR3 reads CASSLLPPQGNSPLHF. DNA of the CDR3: TGTGCCAGCAGTTTACTCCCTCCACAGGGGAATTCACCCCTCCACTTT.

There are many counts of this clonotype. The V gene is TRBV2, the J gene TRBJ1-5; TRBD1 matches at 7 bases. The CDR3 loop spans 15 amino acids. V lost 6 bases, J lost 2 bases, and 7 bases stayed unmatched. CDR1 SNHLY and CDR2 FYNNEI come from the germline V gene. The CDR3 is CASRNDRVGNQPQHF. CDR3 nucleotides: TGTGCCAGCAGGAACGACAGGGTAGGCAATCAGCCCCAGCATTTT. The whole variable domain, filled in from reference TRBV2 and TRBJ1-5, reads EPEVTQTPSHQVTQMGQEVILRCVPISNHLYFYWYRQILGQKVEFLVSFYNNEISEKSEIFDDQFSVERPDGSNFTLKIRSTKLEDSAMYFCASRNDRVGNQPQHFGDGTRLSIL.

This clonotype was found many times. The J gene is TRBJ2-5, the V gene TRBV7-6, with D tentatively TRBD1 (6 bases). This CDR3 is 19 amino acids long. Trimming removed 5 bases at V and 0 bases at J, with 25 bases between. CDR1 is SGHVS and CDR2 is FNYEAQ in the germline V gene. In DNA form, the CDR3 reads TGTGCCAGCAGCCTACTACAGGGCTTAGACCCTTTGTACCAAGAGACCCAGTACTTC. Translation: CASSLLQGLDPLYQETQYF.

Here the CDR3 DNA reads TGTGCCAGCAGTGCCATGGGGAGAGGGGCCGGGGAGCTGTTTTTT. The encoded protein is CASSAMGRGAGELFF. The chain employs TRBV28 and TRBJ2-2; D is perhaps TRBD1 or TRBD2 (5 bases each). The CDR3 consists of 15 residues. CDR1 is MDHEN and CDR2 is SYDVKM in the germline V gene. Trimming removed 5 bases from V and 6 bases from J, with 16 bases in between.

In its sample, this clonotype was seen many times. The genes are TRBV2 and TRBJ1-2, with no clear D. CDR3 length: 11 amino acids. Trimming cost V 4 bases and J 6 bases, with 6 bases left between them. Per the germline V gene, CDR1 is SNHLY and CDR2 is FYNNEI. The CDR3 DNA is TGTGCCAGCAGTGGGGGAAATGGCTACACCTTC. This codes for CASSGGNGYTF. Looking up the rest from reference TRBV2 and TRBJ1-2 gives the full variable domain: EPEVTQTPSHQVTQMGQEVILRCVPISNHLYFYWYRQILGQKVEFLVSFYNNEISEKSEIFDDQFSVERPDGSNFTLKIRSTKLEDSAMYFCASSGGNGYTFGSGTRLTVV.

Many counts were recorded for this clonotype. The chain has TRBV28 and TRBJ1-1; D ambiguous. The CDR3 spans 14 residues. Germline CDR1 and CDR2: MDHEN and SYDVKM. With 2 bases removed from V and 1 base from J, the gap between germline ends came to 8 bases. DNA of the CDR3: TGTGCCAGCAGTTTAGGGCAGAAGAACACTGAAGCTTTCTTT. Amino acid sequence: CASSLGQKNTEAFF.

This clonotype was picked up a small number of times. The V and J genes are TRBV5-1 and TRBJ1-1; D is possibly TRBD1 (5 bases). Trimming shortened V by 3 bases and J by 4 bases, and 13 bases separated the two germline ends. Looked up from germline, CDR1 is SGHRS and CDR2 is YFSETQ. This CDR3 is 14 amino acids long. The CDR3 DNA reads TGCGCCAGCAGCTCTTCAGGGTTGGGCACTGAAGCTTTCTTT. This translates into CASSSSGLGTEAFF.

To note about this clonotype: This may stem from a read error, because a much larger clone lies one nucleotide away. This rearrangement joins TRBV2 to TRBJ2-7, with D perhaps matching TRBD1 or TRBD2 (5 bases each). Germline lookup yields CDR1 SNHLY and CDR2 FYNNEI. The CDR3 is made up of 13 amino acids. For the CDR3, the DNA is TGTGCCTGCAGCGACCGGGGCAAATACGAGCAGTACTTC. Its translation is CACSDRGKYEQYF.

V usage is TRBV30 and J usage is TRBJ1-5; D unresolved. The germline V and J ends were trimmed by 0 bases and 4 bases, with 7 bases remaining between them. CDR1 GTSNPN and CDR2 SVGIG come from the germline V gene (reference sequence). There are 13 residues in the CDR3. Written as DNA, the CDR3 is TGTGCCTGGAGTGTCGCCATAAATCAGCCCCAGCATTTT. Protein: CAWSVAINQPQHF.

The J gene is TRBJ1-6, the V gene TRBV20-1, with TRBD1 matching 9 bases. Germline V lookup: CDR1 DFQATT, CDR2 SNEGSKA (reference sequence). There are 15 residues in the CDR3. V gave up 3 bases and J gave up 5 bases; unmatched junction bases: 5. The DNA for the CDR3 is TGCAGTGCTAGGAAAGGGACAGGGAATAATTCACCCCTCCACTTT. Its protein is CSARKGTGNNSPLHF.

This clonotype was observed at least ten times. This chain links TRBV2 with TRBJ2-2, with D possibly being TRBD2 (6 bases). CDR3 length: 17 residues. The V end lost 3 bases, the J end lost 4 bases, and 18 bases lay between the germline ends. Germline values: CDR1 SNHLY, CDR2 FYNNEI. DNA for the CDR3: TGTGCCAGCAGTGACCCAAAGCTTGGGGGGATCACCGGGGAGCTGTTTTTT. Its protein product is CASSDPKLGGITGELFF. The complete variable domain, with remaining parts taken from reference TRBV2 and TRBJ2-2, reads EPEVTQTPSHQVTQMGQEVILRCVPISNHLYFYWYRQILGQKVEFLVSFYNNEISEKSEIFDDQFSVERPDGSNFTLKIRSTKLEDSAMYFCASSDPKLGGITGELFFGEGSRLTVL.

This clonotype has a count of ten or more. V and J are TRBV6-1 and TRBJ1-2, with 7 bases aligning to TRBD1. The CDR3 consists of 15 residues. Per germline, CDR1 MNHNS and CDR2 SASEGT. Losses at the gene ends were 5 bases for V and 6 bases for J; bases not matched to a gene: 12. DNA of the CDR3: TGTGCCAGCAGTCGGACCCGGGACAGAACGAATGGCTACACCTTC. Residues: CASSRTRDRTNGYTF.

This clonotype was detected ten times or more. In DNA, the CDR3 is TGCAGCGTTGCCCCGGACAGGGGAGATCAGCCCCAGCATTTT. It codes for CSVAPDRGDQPQHF. V is TRBV29-1 and J is TRBJ1-5, with 9 bases that match TRBD1. Germline lookup yields CDR1 SQVTM and CDR2 ANQGSEA. This CDR3 is built from 14 residues. After removal of 4 bases from V and 5 bases from J, the junction contained 6 bases not matched to a gene. Combining the CDR3 with reference TRBV29-1 and TRBJ1-5 gives the whole variable domain SAVISQKPSRDICQRGTSLTIQCQVDSQVTMMFWYRQQPGQSLTLIATANQGSEATYESGFVIDKFPISRPNLTFSTLTVSNMSPEDSSIYLCSVAPDRGDQPQHFGDGTRLSIL.

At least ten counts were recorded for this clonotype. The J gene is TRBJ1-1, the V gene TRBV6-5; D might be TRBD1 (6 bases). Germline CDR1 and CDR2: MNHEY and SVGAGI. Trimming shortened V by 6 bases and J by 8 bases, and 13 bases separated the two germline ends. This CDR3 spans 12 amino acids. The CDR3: CASSPGAREAFF. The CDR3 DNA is TGTGCCAGCAGCCCGGGGGCGCGGGAAGCTTTCTTT.

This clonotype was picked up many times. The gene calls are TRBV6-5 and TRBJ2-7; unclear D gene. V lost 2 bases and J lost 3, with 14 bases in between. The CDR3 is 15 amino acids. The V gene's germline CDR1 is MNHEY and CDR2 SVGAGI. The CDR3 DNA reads TGTGCCAGCAGTTACACTTTGAGGAGTGGCTACGAGCAGTACTTC. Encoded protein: CASSYTLRSGYEQYF.

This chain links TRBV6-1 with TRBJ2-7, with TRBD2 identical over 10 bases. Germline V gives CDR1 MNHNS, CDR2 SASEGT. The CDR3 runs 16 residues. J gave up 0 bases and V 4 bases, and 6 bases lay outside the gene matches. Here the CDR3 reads CASSGGLAVASYEQYF. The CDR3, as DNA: TGTGCCAGCAGTGGTGGACTAGCGGTGGCCTCCTACGAGCAGTACTTC.

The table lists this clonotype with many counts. CDR3 protein: CASSFEGTGEQYF. CDR3 bases: TGTGCCAGCAGTTTTGAGGGGACGGGCGAGCAGTACTTC. The rearrangement joins TRBV28 to TRBJ2-7, with D possibly called TRBD1 or TRBD2 (5 bases each). V dropped 3 bases and J dropped 6 bases, with 12 bases sitting between them. This CDR3 has 13 residues. CDR1 and CDR2 from the germline V gene are MDHEN and SYDVKM. Full variable domain (missing parts from reference TRBV28 and TRBJ2-7): DVKVTQSSRYLVKRTGEKVFLECVQDMDHENMFWYRQDPGLGLRLIYFSYDVKMKEKGDIPEGYSVSREKKERFSLILESASTNQTSMYLCASSFEGTGEQYFGPGTRLTVT.

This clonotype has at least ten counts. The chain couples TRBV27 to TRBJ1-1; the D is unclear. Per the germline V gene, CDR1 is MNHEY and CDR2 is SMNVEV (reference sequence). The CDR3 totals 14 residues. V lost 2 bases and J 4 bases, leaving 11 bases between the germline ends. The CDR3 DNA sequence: TGTGCCAGCAGTTTACGGGCTTTGGGCACTGAAGCTTTCTTT. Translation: CASSLRALGTEAFF.

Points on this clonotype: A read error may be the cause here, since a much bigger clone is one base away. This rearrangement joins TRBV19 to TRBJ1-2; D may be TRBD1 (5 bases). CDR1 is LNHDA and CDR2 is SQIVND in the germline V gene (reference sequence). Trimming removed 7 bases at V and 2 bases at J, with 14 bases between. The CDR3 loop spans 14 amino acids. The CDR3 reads CASIQGHRNYGYTF. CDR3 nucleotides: TGTGCCAGTATCCAGGGCCACCGGAACTATGGCTACACCTTC. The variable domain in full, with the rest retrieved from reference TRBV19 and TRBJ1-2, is DGGITQSPKYLFRKEGQNVTLSCEQNLNHDAMYWYRQDPGQGLRLIYYSQIVNDFQKGDIAEGYSVSREKKESFPLTVTSAQKNPTAFYLCASIQGHRNYGYTFGSGTRLTVV.

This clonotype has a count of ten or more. The CDR3 loop reads CASSLEGLASTGELFF. As DNA, the CDR3 is TGTGCCAGCAGTTTGGAGGGCCTCGCGAGCACCGGGGAGCTGTTTTTT. The chain joins TRBV12-3 or TRBV12-4 to TRBJ2-2, with TRBD2 as a possible D gene (6 bases). Trimming took 3 bases from V and 4 from J, leaving 15 bases between them. The CDR3 runs to 16 residues.

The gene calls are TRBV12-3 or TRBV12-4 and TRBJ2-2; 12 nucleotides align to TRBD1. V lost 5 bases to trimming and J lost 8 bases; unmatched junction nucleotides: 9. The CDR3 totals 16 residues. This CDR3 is CASSIRDRGRNGELFF. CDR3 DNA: TGTGCCAGCAGTATCCGGGACAGGGGGCGAAATGGGGAGCTGTTTTTT.

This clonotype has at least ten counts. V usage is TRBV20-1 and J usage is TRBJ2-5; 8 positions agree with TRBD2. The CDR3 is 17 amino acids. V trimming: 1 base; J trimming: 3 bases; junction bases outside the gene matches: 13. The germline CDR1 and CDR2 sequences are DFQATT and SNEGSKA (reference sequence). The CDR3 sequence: CSARGGRGGGPKETQYF. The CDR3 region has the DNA TGCAGTGCTAGAGGTGGTAGGGGCGGGGGGCCTAAAGAGACCCAGTACTTC.

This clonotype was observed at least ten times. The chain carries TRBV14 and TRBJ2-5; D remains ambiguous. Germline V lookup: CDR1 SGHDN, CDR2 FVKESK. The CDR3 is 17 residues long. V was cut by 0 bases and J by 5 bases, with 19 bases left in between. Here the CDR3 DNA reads TGTGCCAGCAGCCAAGATTTGGTCAAAGGGTTTGGGGAGACCCAGTACTTC. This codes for CASSQDLVKGFGETQYF.

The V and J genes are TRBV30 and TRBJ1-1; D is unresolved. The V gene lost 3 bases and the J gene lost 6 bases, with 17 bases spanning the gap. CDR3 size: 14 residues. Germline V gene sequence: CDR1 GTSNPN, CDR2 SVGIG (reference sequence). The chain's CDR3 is CAWRSGRSRAEAFF. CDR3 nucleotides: TGTGCCTGGAGGTCCGGGAGAAGTAGGGCTGAAGCTTTCTTT.

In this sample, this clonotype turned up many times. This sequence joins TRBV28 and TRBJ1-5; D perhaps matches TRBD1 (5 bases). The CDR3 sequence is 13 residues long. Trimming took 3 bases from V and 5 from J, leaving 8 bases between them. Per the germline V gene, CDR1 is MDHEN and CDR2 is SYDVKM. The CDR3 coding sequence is TGTGCCAGCAGTTTTCGGGGGGATCAGCCCCAGCATTTT. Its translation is CASSFRGDQPQHF.